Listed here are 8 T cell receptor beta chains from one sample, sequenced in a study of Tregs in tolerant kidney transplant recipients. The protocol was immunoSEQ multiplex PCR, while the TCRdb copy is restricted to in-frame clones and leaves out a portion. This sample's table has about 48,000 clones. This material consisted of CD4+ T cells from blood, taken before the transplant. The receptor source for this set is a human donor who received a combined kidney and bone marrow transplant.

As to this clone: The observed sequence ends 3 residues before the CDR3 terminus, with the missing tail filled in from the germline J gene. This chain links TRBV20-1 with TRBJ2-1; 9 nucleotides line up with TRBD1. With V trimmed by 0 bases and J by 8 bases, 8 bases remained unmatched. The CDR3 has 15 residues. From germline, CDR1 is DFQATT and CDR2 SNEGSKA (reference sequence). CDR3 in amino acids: CSARDHLQGAHEQFF. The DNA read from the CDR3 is TGCAGTGCTAGAGATCATCTACAGGGGGCGCATGAG.

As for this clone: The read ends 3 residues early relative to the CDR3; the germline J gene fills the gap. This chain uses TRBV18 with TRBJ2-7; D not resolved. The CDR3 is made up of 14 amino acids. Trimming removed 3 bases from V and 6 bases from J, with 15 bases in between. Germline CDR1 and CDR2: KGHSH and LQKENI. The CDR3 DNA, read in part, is TGTGCCAGCTCACCCCGTCAACCGGGTAGCGAG. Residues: CASSPRQPGSE. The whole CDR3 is CASSPRQPGSEQYF.

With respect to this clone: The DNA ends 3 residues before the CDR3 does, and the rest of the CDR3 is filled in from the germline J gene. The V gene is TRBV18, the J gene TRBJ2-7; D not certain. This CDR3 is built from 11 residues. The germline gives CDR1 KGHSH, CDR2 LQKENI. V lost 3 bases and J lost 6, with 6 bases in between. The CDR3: CASSPQAEQYF. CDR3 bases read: TGTGCCAGCTCACCGCAAGCCGAG.

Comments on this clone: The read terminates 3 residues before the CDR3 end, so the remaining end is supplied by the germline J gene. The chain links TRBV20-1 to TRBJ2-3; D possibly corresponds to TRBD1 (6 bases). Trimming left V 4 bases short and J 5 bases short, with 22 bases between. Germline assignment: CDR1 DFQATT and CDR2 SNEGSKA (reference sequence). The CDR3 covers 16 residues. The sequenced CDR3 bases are TGCAGTGCTAATGGGCGAGGGACAACGAAAGGAGATACG. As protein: CSANGRGTTKGDT. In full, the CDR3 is CSANGRGTTKGDTQYF.

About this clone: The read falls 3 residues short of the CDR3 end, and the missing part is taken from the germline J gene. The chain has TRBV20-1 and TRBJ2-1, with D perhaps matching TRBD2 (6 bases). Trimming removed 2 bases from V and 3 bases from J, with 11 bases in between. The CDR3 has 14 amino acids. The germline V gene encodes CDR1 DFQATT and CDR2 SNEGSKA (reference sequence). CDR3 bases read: TGCAGTGCTAGACTAGGCGGGAACTACAATGAG. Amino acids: CSARLGGNYNE. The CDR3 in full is CSARLGGNYNEQFF.

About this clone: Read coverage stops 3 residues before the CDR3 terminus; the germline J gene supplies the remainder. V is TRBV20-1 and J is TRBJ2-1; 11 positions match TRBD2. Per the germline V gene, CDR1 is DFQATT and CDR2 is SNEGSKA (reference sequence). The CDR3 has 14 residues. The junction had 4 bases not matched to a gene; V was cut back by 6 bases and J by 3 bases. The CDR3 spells CSAPLAGVYNEQFF. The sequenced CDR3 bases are TGCAGTGCCCCACTAGCGGGAGTCTACAATGAG.

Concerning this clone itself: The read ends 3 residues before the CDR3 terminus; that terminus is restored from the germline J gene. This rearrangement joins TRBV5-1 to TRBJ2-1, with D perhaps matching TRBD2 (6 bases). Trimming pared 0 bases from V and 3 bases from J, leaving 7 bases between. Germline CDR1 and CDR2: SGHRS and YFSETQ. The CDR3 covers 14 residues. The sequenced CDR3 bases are TGCGCCAGCAGCTTGGGGGGGGACTACAATGAG. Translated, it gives CASSLGGDYNE. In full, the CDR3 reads CASSLGGDYNEQFF. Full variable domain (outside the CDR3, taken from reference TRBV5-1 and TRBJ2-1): KAGVTQTPRYLIKTRGQQVTLSCSPISGHRSVSWYQQTPGQGLQFLFEYFSETQRNKGNFPGRFSGRQFSNSRSEMNVSTLELGDSALYLCASSLGGDYNEQFFGPGTRLTVL.

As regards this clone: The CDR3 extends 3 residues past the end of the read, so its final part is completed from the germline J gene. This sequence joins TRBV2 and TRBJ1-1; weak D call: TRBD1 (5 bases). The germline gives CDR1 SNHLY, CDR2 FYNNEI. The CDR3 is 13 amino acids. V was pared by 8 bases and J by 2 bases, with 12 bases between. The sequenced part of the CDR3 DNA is TGTGCCAGCGAGCGACAGATAAACACTGAA. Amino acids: CASERQINTE. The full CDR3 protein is CASERQINTEAFF.